The sequence of this T cell receptor beta chain was determined in a study of T cells after yellow fever vaccination. TCRdb re-called the 5' RACE reads through MiXCR, storing one row per CDR3 protein. The sample consists of approximately 350,000 distinct CDR3 sequences, around a tenth of them appearing once. The germline CDR1 and CDR2 sequences are MGHRA and YSYEKL. The CDR3 loop spans 14 amino acids. V was cut by 1 base and J by 8 bases, with 11 bases left in between. The sequencing used PBMCs, collected on the day of the first yellow fever vaccination. The receptor comes from a man between 18 and 35 years old who received the YFV17D yellow fever vaccine. This chain joins TRBV4-1 and TRBJ1-4; D is ambiguous. CDR3: CASSQVQEREKLFF. Written as DNA, the CDR3 is TGCGCCAGCAGCCAAGTTCAGGAGAGGGAAAAACTGTTTTTT.